Detailed here is one T cell receptor (beta chain). Its target is unknown. TCRdb fed the reads into MiXCR, producing one record per CDR3 protein. This sample has about 830,000 distinct CDR3 sequences; less than 35% occur once, and the top ten carry around 12%. These data originate in a study of T cell repertoires in cytomegalovirus infection. Study overall: Peptides in the study included HLA-C-restricted and HLA-B-restricted CMV epitopes. Carrying CMV and the relevant HLA type showed in public TCR beta signatures. Whole-study results and caveats: The ex vivo response showed dominance by HLA-C-restricted CMV-specific TCR beta clonotypes. Public TCR beta family frequency separated CMV-and-HLA carriers, including in an independent cohort.

The sequence came from a human donor in good health (CMV status not recorded). Some clones in this sample may be carry-over from other donors' samples. Here the sequenced sample was cultured CD8+ T cells from PBMCs, taken from culture after CMV antigen stimulation.

The CDR3 DNA follows: TGTGCCAGCAGTGTTCATACAGGGGCCTACGAGCAGTACGTC. This codes for CASSVHTGAYEQYV. V usage is TRBV27 and J usage is TRBJ2-7, with TRBD1 matching 7 bases. Germline V gene lookup returns CDR1 MNHEY and CDR2 SMNVEV (reference sequence). The CDR3 runs 14 residues. V dropped 5 bases and J dropped 2; count of bases not matched to a gene: 6.